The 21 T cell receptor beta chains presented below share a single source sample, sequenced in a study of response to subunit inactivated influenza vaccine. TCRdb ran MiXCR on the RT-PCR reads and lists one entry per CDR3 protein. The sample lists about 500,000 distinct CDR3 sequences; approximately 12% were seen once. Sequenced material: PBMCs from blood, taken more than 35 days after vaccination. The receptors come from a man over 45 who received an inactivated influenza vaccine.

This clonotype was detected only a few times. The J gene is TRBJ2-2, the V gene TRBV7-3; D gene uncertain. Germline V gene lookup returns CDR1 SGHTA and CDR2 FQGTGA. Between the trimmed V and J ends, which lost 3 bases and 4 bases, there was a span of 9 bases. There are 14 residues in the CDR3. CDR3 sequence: CASSLSSPTGELFF. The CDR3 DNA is TGTGCCAGCAGCTTGTCTTCACCCACCGGGGAGCTGTTTTTT.

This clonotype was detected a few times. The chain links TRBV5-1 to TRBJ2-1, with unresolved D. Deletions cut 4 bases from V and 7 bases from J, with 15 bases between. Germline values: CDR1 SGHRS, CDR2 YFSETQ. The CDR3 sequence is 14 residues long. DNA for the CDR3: TGCGCCAGCAGCGAAATAGGGCCTGTTAATGAGCAGTTCTTC. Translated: CASSEIGPVNEQFF. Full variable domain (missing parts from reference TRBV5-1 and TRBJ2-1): KAGVTQTPRYLIKTRGQQVTLSCSPISGHRSVSWYQQTPGQGLQFLFEYFSETQRNKGNFPGRFSGRQFSNSRSEMNVSTLELGDSALYLCASSEIGPVNEQFFGPGTRLTVL.

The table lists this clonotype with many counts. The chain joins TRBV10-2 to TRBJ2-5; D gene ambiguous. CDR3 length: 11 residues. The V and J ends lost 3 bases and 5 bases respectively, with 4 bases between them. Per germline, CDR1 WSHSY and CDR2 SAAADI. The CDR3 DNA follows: TGCGCCAGCAGTGAATCCGAGACCCAGTACTTC. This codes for CASSESETQYF.

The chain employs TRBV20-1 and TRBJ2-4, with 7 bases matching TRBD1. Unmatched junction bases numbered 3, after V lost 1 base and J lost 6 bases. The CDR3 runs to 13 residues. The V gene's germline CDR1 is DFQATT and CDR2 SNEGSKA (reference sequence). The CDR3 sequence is CSARGDSLNIQYF. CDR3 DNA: TGCAGTGCTAGAGGGGACAGCCTAAACATTCAGTACTTC.

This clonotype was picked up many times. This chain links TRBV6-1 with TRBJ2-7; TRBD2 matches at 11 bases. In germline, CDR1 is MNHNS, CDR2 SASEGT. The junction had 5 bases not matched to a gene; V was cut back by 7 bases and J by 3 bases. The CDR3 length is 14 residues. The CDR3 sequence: CASKTLAGGYEQYF. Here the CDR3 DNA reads TGTGCCAGCAAGACCCTAGCGGGGGGCTACGAGCAGTACTTC.

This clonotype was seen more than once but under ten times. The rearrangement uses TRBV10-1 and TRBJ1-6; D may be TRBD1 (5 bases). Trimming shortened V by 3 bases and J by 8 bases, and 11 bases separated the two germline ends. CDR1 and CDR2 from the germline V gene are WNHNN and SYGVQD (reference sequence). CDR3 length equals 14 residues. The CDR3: CASSDDSGYSPLHF. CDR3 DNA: TGCGCCAGCAGTGATGACAGTGGGTATTCACCCCTCCACTTT.

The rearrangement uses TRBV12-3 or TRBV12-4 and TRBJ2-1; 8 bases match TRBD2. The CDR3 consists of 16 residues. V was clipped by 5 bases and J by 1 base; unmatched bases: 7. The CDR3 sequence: CASSPAGGRSYNEQFF. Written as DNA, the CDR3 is TGTGCCAGCAGTCCCGCGGGGGGAAGGTCCTACAATGAGCAGTTCTTC.

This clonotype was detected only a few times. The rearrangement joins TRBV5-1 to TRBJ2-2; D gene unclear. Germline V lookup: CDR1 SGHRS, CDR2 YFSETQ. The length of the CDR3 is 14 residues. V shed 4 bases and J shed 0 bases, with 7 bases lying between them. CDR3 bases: TGCGCCAGCAGCGGCGTTCCGAACACCGGGGAGCTGTTTTTT. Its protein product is CASSGVPNTGELFF.

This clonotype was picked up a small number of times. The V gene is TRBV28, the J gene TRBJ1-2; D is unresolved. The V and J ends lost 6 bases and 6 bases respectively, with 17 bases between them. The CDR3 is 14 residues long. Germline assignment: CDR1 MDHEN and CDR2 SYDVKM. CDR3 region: CASSPMDYQDGYTF. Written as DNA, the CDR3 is TGTGCCAGCAGCCCCATGGACTATCAAGATGGCTACACCTTC.

For the CDR3, the DNA is TGTGCCAGCAGTTACCCCTTCGGTACTTCGGAGCAGTTCTTC. The encoded protein is CASSYPFGTSEQFF. V is TRBV6-2 or TRBV6-3 and J is TRBJ2-1; no clear D gene. With 2 bases removed from V and 10 bases from J, the gap between germline ends came to 15 bases. The CDR3 runs 14 residues. Germline V gene lookup returns CDR1 MNHEY and CDR2 SVGEGT.

The CDR3 region is CASSPGVVGASPLHF. CDR3 nucleotide sequence: TGTGCCAGCAGTCCCGGCGTGGTGGGAGCTTCACCCCTCCACTTT. The chain uses TRBV7-2 and TRBJ1-6; no definite D call. The length of the CDR3 is 15 residues. V gave up 6 bases and J gave up 9 bases, with 18 bases separating them. CDR1 is SGHTA, CDR2 FQGNSA, per germline.

The CDR3: CTISLVPGLAGVGYNEQFF. The DNA for the CDR3 is TGTACCATCAGTTTAGTTCCGGGACTAGCGGGAGTAGGTTACAATGAGCAGTTCTTC. The chain uses TRBV6-4 and TRBJ2-1, with 14 nucleotides matching TRBD2. The germline gives CDR1 MRHNA, CDR2 SNTAGT. This CDR3 region has 19 residues.

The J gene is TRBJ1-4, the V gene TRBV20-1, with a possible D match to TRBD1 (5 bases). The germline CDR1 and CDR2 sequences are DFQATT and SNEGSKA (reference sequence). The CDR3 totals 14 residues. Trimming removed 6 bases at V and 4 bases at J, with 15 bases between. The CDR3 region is CSAEGDWVNEKLFF. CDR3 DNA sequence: TGCAGTGCCGAAGGGGATTGGGTTAATGAAAAACTGTTTTTT.

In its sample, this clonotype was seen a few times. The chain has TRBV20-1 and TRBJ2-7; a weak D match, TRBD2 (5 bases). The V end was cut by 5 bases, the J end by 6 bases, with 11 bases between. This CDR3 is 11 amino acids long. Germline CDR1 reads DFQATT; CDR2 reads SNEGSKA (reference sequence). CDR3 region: CSARRDREQYF. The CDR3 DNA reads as TGCAGTGCTCGTCGGGATCGCGAGCAGTACTTC.

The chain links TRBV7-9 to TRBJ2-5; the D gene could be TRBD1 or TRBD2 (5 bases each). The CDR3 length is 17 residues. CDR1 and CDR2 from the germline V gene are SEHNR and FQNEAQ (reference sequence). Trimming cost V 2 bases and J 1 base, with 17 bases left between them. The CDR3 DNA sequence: TGTGCCAGCAGCTTAAACAGGTTGGGAGCGGCCCAAGAGACCCAGTACTTC. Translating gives CASSLNRLGAAQETQYF.

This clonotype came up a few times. The CDR3 coding sequence is TGTGCCAGCAGCGTAAGGGGGGCTAACACCGGGGAGCTGTTTTTT. It specifies CASSVRGANTGELFF. V is TRBV9 and J is TRBJ2-2; TRBD1 or TRBD2 may be the D gene (6 bases each). The germline CDR1 and CDR2 sequences are SGDLS and YYNGEE. This CDR3 contains 15 residues. Trimming removed 1 base from V and 2 bases from J, with 9 bases in between.

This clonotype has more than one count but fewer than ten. CDR3: CASSFNPDSGWFF. In DNA form, the CDR3 reads TGTGCCAGCAGCTTCAATCCCGATTCTGGGTGGTTCTTC. The chain is built from TRBV7-2 and TRBJ2-1; D is uncertain. The germline V gene has CDR1 SGHTA and CDR2 FQGNSA. The CDR3 length is 13 residues. V shed 3 bases and J shed 15 bases, with 18 bases lying between them. The full variable domain, in which reference TRBV7-2 and TRBJ2-1 provide the parts outside the CDR3, is GAGVSQSPSNKVTEKGKDVELRCDPISGHTALYWYRQSLGQGLEFLIYFQGNSAPDKSGLPSDRFSAERTGGSVSTLTIQRTQQEDSAVYLCASSFNPDSGWFFGPGTRLTVL.

The CDR3 loop is CASSLWGTQETQYF. The CDR3 coding sequence is TGTGCCAGCAGCCTGTGGGGGACCCAAGAGACCCAGTACTTC. The chain has TRBV7-9 and TRBJ2-5; TRBD1 or TRBD2 may be the D gene (5 bases each). Deletions cut 5 bases from V and 1 base from J, with 11 bases between. Germline lookup yields CDR1 SEHNR and CDR2 FQNEAQ (reference sequence). The CDR3 sequence is 14 residues long.

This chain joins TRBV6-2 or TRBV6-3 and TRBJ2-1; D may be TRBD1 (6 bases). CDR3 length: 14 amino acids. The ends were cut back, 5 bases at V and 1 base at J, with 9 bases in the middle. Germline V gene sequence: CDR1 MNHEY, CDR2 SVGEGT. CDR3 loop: CASSTGPSYNEQFF. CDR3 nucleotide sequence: TGTGCCAGCAGTACAGGGCCATCCTACAATGAGCAGTTCTTC.

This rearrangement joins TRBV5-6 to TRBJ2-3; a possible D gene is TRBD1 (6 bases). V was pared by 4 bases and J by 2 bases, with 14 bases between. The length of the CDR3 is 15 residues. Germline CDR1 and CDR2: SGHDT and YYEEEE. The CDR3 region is CASSLFGQLTDTQYF. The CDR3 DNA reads TGTGCCAGCAGCCTATTCGGACAGCTCACAGATACGCAGTATTTT.

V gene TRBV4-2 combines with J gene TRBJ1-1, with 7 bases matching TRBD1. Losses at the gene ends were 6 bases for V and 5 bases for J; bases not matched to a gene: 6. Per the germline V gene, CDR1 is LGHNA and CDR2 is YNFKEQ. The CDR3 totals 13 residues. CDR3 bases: TGTGCCAGCAGATTCGACAGGGAAACTGAAGCTTTCTTT. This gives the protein CASRFDRETEAFF.